The source of this T cell receptor beta chain is a study of technical replicates of blood from several donors. The V and J ends lost 4 bases and 0 bases, in that order; junction bases with no gene match: 8. Germline assignment: CDR1 MNHNS and CDR2 SASEGT. The CDR3 is made up of 18 amino acids. This clone was observed once. Generated by immunoSEQ multiplex PCR, the TCRdb table keeps only in-frame clones and is missing some. The sample records tens of thousands of clones, approximately 97% being singletons. This clonotype was obtained from a human donor in good health. The V call is TRBV6-1, the J call TRBJ2-1; TRBD2 matches 11 bases. Input material: T cells isolated from PBMCs. Here the CDR3 reads CASSVLTSGVDSYNEQFF. The CDR3 coding sequence is TGTGCCAGCAGTGTACTGACTAGCGGGGTCGACTCCTACAATGAGCAGTTCTTC.